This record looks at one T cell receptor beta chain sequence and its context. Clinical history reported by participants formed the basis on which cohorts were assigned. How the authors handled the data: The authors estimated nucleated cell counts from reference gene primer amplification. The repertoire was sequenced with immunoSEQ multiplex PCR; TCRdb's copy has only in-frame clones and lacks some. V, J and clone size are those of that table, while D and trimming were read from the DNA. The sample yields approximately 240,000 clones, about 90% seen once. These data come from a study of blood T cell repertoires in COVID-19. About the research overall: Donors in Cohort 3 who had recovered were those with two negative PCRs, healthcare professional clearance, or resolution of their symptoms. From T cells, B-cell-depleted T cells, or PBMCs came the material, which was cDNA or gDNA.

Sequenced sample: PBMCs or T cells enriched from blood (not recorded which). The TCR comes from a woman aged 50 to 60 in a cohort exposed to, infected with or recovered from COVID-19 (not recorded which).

CDR3 protein: CASSQRGRGANTNEKLFF. The CDR3 bases are TGTGCCAGCAGCCAAAGGGGGCGGGGGGCGAACACTAATGAAAAACTGTTTTTT. This chain connects TRBV4-2 to TRBJ1-4; 7 nucleotides align to TRBD1. With 2 bases clipped from V and 2 bases from J, the junction kept 11 bases outside the gene matches. Germline CDR1 and CDR2: LGHNA and YNFKEQ. CDR3 size: 18 residues.